Below, 24 T cell receptor beta chains from the same sample are listed, as sequenced in a study of blood T cell repertoires in COVID-19. TCRdb's copy holds only in-frame clones and misses some; the assay was immunoSEQ multiplex PCR. The sample records around 300,000 clones, just under 90% being singletons. Material: peripheral blood. The receptor source for this set is a woman in her forties with acute or convalescent COVID-19.

This chain connects TRBV5-1 to TRBJ1-4, with 7 bases fitting TRBD1. The CDR3 is made up of 15 amino acids. The V and J ends lost 4 bases and 7 bases, in that order; junction bases with no gene match: 10. Per germline, CDR1 SGHRS and CDR2 YFSETQ. The CDR3 DNA follows: TGCGCCAGCAGCCGAAGCCGGGACAGAAGTGAAAAACTGTTTTTT. Encoded protein: CASSRSRDRSEKLFF.

Note on this clone: At the DNA level, this CDR3 is encoded by other sequences in the same sample as well. This chain links TRBV6-4 with TRBJ2-3; 9 nucleotides match TRBD2. The CDR3 covers 14 residues. Germline CDR1 and CDR2: MRHNA and SNTAGT. V was clipped by 5 bases and J by 0 bases; unmatched bases: 0. The CDR3 is CASSSGGSTDTQYF. In DNA, the CDR3 is TGTGCCAGCAGTAGCGGGGGGAGCACAGATACGCAGTATTTT.

The J gene is TRBJ1-1, the V gene TRBV28; no clear D. Germline CDR1 reads MDHEN; CDR2 reads SYDVKM. This CDR3 is built from 14 residues. Deletions cut 6 bases from V and 2 bases from J, with 13 bases between. Here the CDR3 DNA reads TGTGCCAGCAGCCCAGAGGTCGTTAACACTGAAGCTTTCTTT. Its protein is CASSPEVVNTEAFF.

The chain combines TRBV12-3 or TRBV12-4 with TRBJ1-1; 7 nucleotides align to TRBD1. The CDR3 is made up of 12 amino acids. V shed 6 bases, J shed 4 bases, and the junction held 2 bases outside the gene matches. The CDR3 region is CASSRQGTEAFF. CDR3 DNA sequence: TGTGCCAGCAGCCGACAGGGCACTGAAGCTTTCTTT.

Only one count was recorded for this clone. This sequence joins TRBV6-6 and TRBJ1-2, with 10 bases that match TRBD1. The CDR3 length is 14 residues. V gave up 5 bases and J gave up 4 bases; unmatched junction bases: 4. CDR1 and CDR2 from the germline V gene are MNHNY and SVGAGI (reference sequence). CDR3 sequence (DNA): TGTGCCAGCAGTAATCGACAGGGGGCCTATGGCTACACCTTC. It yields the protein CASSNRQGAYGYTF.

In DNA, the CDR3 is TGTGCCAGCAATCCGGACAGGCCTCGGGTGGAATGCTACACCTTC. Its protein is CASNPDRPRVECYTF. This chain joins TRBV6-4 and TRBJ1-2, with 7 bases fitting TRBD1. There are 15 residues in the CDR3. V was clipped by 7 bases and J by 9 bases; unmatched bases: 17. CDR1 MRHNA and CDR2 SNTAGT come from the germline V gene.

The rearrangement links TRBV15 to TRBJ2-1, with a weak D call TRBD2 (6 bases). Per the germline V gene, CDR1 is LNHNV and CDR2 is YYDKDF (reference sequence). Trimming left V 2 bases short and J 0 bases short, with 11 bases between. The CDR3 has 16 amino acids. The CDR3 loop reads CATSRQRGSSYNEQFF. For the CDR3, the DNA is TGTGCCACCAGCAGACAACGGGGGAGCTCCTACAATGAGCAGTTCTTC.

The rearrangement joins TRBV15 to TRBJ1-1; D perhaps matches TRBD1 (6 bases). In germline, CDR1 is LNHNV, CDR2 YYDKDF (reference sequence). The V end lost 1 base, the J end lost 2 bases, and 14 bases lay between the germline ends. The CDR3 sequence is 16 residues long. Here the CDR3 DNA reads TGTGCCACCAGCAGAGGAATTCAGGGGTCCAACACTGAAGCTTTCTTT. Protein product: CATSRGIQGSNTEAFF.

This rearrangement joins TRBV24-1 to TRBJ2-2; 8 nucleotides agree with TRBD1. Germline V CDR1 and CDR2: KGHDR, SFDVKD. The V and J ends lost 4 bases and 5 bases, in that order; junction bases with no gene match: 11. CDR3 length equals 17 residues. Here the CDR3 DNA reads TGTGCCACCAGTGACTGGACAGGGAAAATCGATACCGGGGAGCTGTTTTTT. This codes for CATSDWTGKIDTGELFF.

J is TRBJ2-7 and V is TRBV2; D unresolved. CDR1 SNHLY and CDR2 FYNNEI come from the germline V gene. The CDR3 spans 12 residues. Trimming left V 4 bases short and J 3 bases short, with 7 bases between. In nucleotides, the CDR3 is TGTGCCAGCAGTGTTAACGGCTACGAGCAGTACGTC. Translated, it gives CASSVNGYEQYV.

The chain is built from TRBV11-2 and TRBJ1-5; 7 nucleotides align to TRBD1. This CDR3 spans 15 amino acids. CDR1 is SGHAT, CDR2 FQNNGV, per germline. Germline trimming cut 5 bases from V and 0 bases from J; bases unmatched to any gene: 4. CDR3 sequence: CASSEGQSSNQPQHF. The CDR3 DNA is TGTGCCAGCAGCGAGGGACAGTCTAGCAATCAGCCCCAGCATTTT.

The CDR3 DNA follows: TGTGCCAGTAGTATTTTGCCAGACACTGAAGCTTTCTTT. This encodes CASSILPDTEAFF. The V and J genes are TRBV19 and TRBJ1-1; D is uncertain. CDR3 length equals 13 residues. Germline lookup yields CDR1 LNHDA and CDR2 SQIVND (reference sequence). The V gene lost 3 bases and the J gene lost 3 bases, with 8 bases spanning the gap. The variable domain in full, completed from reference TRBV19 and TRBJ1-1, reads DGGITQSPKYLFRKEGQNVTLSCEQNLNHDAMYWYRQDPGQGLRLIYYSQIVNDFQKGDIAEGYSVSREKKESFPLTVTSAQKNPTAFYLCASSILPDTEAFFGQGTRLTVV.

The genes are TRBV6-6 and TRBJ2-3; 10 bases align to TRBD1. CDR1 and CDR2 from the germline V gene are MNHNY and SVGAGI (reference sequence). V lost 5 bases, J lost 0 bases, and 11 bases stayed unmatched. The CDR3 contains 18 residues. Here the CDR3 reads CASSLDRTGGISTDTQYF. The CDR3 DNA sequence: TGTGCCAGCAGTCTCGATCGGACAGGGGGGATAAGCACAGATACGCAGTATTTT.

The V call is TRBV7-9, the J call TRBJ2-1; D gene ambiguous. The germline CDR1 and CDR2 sequences are SEHNR and FQNEAQ (reference sequence). The V end lost 1 base, the J end lost 15 bases, and 13 bases lay between the germline ends. CDR3 length: 12 residues. CDR3 loop: CASSLVENRGFF. The CDR3 region has the DNA TGTGCCAGCAGCTTAGTCGAAAATAGAGGGTTCTTC.

The rearrangement joins TRBV5-4 to TRBJ1-5; D gene ambiguous. The ends were cut back, 0 bases at V and 5 bases at J, with 12 bases in the middle. Germline values: CDR1 SGHNT, CDR2 YYREEE (reference sequence). The CDR3 runs to 15 residues. The CDR3 nucleotides read TGTGCCAGCAGCTTGGAACCAGGTGGGCATCAGCCCCAGCATTTT. Encoded protein: CASSLEPGGHQPQHF.

The chain uses TRBV4-1 and TRBJ2-1; weak D call: TRBD1 (6 bases). V was trimmed by 0 bases and J by 10 bases, leaving 16 bases between them. Germline lookup yields CDR1 MGHRA and CDR2 YSYEKL. There are 15 residues in the CDR3. CDR3 region: CASSQERDTVLEQFF. The CDR3 bases are TGCGCCAGCAGCCAAGAACGGGACACGGTTCTGGAGCAGTTCTTC.

The chain joins TRBV4-2 to TRBJ1-6; D call uncertain. Germline CDR1 is LGHNA and CDR2 is YNFKEQ. The CDR3 sequence is 17 residues long. V lost 0 bases to trimming and J lost 6 bases, with 15 bases between them. This CDR3 is CASSQEVGRLGNSPLHF. The DNA for the CDR3 is TGTGCCAGCAGCCAAGAAGTGGGCAGATTGGGTAATTCACCCCTCCACTTT.

CDR3 sequence: CASSTGAQSEKLFF. As DNA, the CDR3 is TGTGCCAGCTCAACAGGGGCGCAGTCAGAAAAACTGTTTTTT. The chain links TRBV18 to TRBJ1-4; 7 nucleotides match TRBD1. V shed 5 bases, J shed 8 bases, and the junction held 8 bases outside the gene matches. Germline lookup yields CDR1 KGHSH and CDR2 LQKENI. The length of the CDR3 is 14 residues.

The chain combines TRBV7-2 with TRBJ2-1, with D perhaps TRBD2 (5 bases). This CDR3 spans 14 amino acids. Germline CDR1 reads SGHTA; CDR2 reads FQGNSA. Between the trimmed V and J ends, which lost 5 bases and 6 bases, there was a span of 14 bases. Written as DNA, the CDR3 is TGTGCCAGCAGCCCCTATGGAGGTCCCAATGAGCAGTTCTTC. As protein: CASSPYGGPNEQFF.

The chain carries TRBV13 and TRBJ1-4; D perhaps matches TRBD1 (5 bases). Trimming took 5 bases from V and 7 from J, leaving 20 bases between them. Germline loops: CDR1 PRHDT, CDR2 FYEKMQ (reference sequence). CDR3 length: 16 amino acids. CDR3 protein: CASSPNTGRASEKLFF. The CDR3, as DNA: TGTGCCAGCAGCCCCAATACGGGCAGGGCATCTGAAAAACTGTTTTTT.

This chain joins TRBV6-5 and TRBJ2-7, with 7 bases aligning to TRBD1. This CDR3 comprises 16 residues. Trimming removed 4 bases from V and 1 base from J; junction bases left unmatched: 10. Germline CDR1 and CDR2: MNHEY and SVGAGI. The CDR3 spells CASSSFRDRRSYEQYV. As DNA, the CDR3 is TGTGCCAGCAGTTCGTTCCGGGACAGACGTTCCTACGAGCAGTACGTC.

The rearrangement links TRBV20-1 to TRBJ2-1; 8 bases agree with TRBD2. With 3 bases clipped from V and 4 bases from J, the junction kept 5 bases outside the gene matches. Germline CDR1 DFQATT, CDR2 SNEGSKA (reference sequence). This CDR3 has 14 residues. The DNA of the CDR3 is TGCAGTGCTAGTAACCAGCGGGGGTACAATGAGCAGTTCTTC. Its translation is CSASNQRGYNEQFF.

In the case of this clone: Other DNA sequences from this sample encode an identical CDR3 as well. The genes are TRBV24-1 and TRBJ1-2; D might be TRBD1 (6 bases). V lost 6 bases, J lost 4 bases, and 8 bases lay in between. Germline lookup yields CDR1 KGHDR and CDR2 SFDVKD. The CDR3 runs to 12 residues. This CDR3 reads CATSQGSYGYTF. CDR3 in DNA: TGTGCCACCAGTCAGGGGAGCTATGGCTACACCTTC.

V gene TRBV12-5 combines with J gene TRBJ2-1; D call uncertain. This CDR3 is built from 12 residues. Trimming left V 7 bases short and J 3 bases short, with 7 bases between. Germline-derived CDR1 and CDR2 are LGHNT and FRNRAP. This chain's CDR3 is CASVPGYNEQFF. In nucleotides, the CDR3 is TGTGCTAGTGTTCCAGGCTACAATGAGCAGTTCTTC.